This note documents a single T cell receptor beta chain sequence. Germline V gene data show CDR1 as LNHDA and CDR2 as SQIVND (reference sequence). CDR3 length equals 15 residues. Losses at the gene ends were 8 bases for V and 1 base for J; bases not matched to a gene: 7. These data originate in a study of blood T cell repertoires in COVID-19. As for the study in general: The analysed material was cDNA or gDNA that came from T cells, B-cell-depleted T cells, or PBMCs.

How the authors handled the data: Amplification of reference gene primers provided the estimated nucleated cell counts. Clones were read by immunoSEQ multiplex PCR, and TCRdb kept only the in-frame ones, dropping some. The DNA gave D and trimming, while V, J and clone size come from that table. Of about 94,000 clones listed, over 60% are singletons. The chain carries TRBV19 and TRBJ2-3; 9 positions match TRBD1. Material for sequencing was peripheral blood. The receptor was derived from a human donor in a cohort sampled during active COVID-19. CDR3 amino acids: CASSDRGPGTDTQYF. CDR3 nucleotides: TGTGCCAGTTCGGACAGGGGACCTGGCACAGATACGCAGTATTTT.